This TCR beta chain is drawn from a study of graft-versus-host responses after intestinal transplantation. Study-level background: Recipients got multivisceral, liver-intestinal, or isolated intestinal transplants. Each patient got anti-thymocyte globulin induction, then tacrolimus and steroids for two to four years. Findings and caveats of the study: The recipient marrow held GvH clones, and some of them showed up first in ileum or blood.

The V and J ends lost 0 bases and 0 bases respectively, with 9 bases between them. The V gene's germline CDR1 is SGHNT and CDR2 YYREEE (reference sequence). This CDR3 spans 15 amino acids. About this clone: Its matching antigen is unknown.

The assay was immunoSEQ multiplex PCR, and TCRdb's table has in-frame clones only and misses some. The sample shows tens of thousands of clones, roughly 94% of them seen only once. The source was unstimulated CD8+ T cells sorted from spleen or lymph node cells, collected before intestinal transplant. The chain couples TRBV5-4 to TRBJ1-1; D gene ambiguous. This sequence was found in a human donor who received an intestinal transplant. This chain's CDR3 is CASSLVTEMNTEAFF. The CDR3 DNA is TGTGCCAGCAGCTTGGTGACGGAAATGAACACTGAAGCTTTCTTT.